This T cell receptor beta chain appears in the sequencing data of a study of OX40 agonist ivuxolimab in advanced cancers. At the level of the study: Aged about 20 to 80 with a mean of about 63 years, they were approximately 79% male. Study-wide results and caveats: Relative to CD4+, CD8+ T cells held more expanded clones on average.

Here immunoSEQ multiplex PCR was the method, and the copy in TCRdb shows in-frame clones only, minus some. Of 60,000 to 100,000 clones listed, 85% to 95% were seen once; the top ten hold 9.5% to 12%. The V gene lost 0 bases and the J gene lost 2 bases, with 23 bases spanning the gap. Germline V gene lookup returns CDR1 MRHNA and CDR2 SNTAGT. CDR3 size: 20 residues. In this sample, this clone turned up once. Its antigen remains unidentified. This chain links TRBV6-4 with TRBJ1-5; a weak D match, TRBD1 (5 bases). The starting material was CD4+ or CD8+ T cells sorted from blood, obtained in a trial of the OX40 agonist ivuxolimab. This sequence was found in an adult with an advanced solid tumor such as melanoma, head and neck, liver or kidney cancer. CDR3 sequence: CASSDSAGQGIGLGNQPQHF. CDR3 DNA: TGTGCCAGCAGTGACTCGGCCGGCCAGGGAATTGGATTGGGCAATCAGCCCCAGCATTTT.